One sample yielded the 17 T cell receptor beta chains listed below, sequenced in a study of shared T cell receptors in the human thymus. Generated by immunoSEQ multiplex PCR, the TCRdb table keeps only in-frame clones and is missing some. Among hundreds of thousands of clones listed, over 75% were seen once. Another study also made use of these data, one on human thymus T cells.

Sequencing used thymocytes. Every receptor here comes from a boy in the first two years of life with a congenital heart defect.

The V call is TRBV7-2, the J call TRBJ1-1; TRBD1 matches 9 bases. V lost 5 bases to trimming and J lost 4 bases; unmatched junction nucleotides: 5. The CDR3 totals 14 residues. Germline CDR1 SGHTA, CDR2 FQGNSA. The CDR3 DNA is TGTGCCAGCAGCCGGGACAGGGATAGCACTGAAGCTTTCTTT. Its protein is CASSRDRDSTEAFF.

This chain joins TRBV7-8 and TRBJ2-3, with D possibly being TRBD1 (5 bases). V was trimmed by 6 bases and J by 3 bases, leaving 13 bases between them. The germline CDR1 and CDR2 sequences are SGHVS and FQNEAQ. The CDR3 spans 14 residues. CDR3 nucleotide sequence: TGTGCCAGCAGGCACAGGAACGGGACAGATACGCAGTATTTT. Translated: CASRHRNGTDTQYF.

The chain links TRBV5-1 to TRBJ2-5, with 7 bases that match TRBD2. The V and J ends lost 5 bases and 3 bases, in that order; junction bases with no gene match: 7. Per the germline V gene, CDR1 is SGHRS and CDR2 is YFSETQ. The CDR3 contains 14 residues. The CDR3 loop is CASSKLAGEETQYF. DNA for the CDR3: TGCGCCAGCAGTAAATTAGCGGGCGAAGAGACCCAGTACTTC.

This chain links TRBV28 with TRBJ1-1, with D perhaps TRBD1 (6 bases). V lost 9 bases, J lost 0 bases, and 14 bases lay in between. CDR3 length equals 14 residues. CDR1 and CDR2 from the germline V gene are MDHEN and SYDVKM. The CDR3 here is CASSGGGMNTEAFF. The CDR3 DNA is TGTGCCAGTAGTGGGGGCGGAATGAACACTGAAGCTTTCTTT.

The chain has TRBV11-2 and TRBJ2-4; D call uncertain. The germline V gene encodes CDR1 SGHAT and CDR2 FQNNGV. The germline V and J ends were trimmed by 5 bases and 0 bases, with 5 bases remaining between them. The CDR3 is made up of 13 amino acids. The CDR3 sequence: CASSPVAKNIQYF. In DNA, the CDR3 is TGTGCCAGCAGCCCTGTAGCCAAAAACATTCAGTACTTC. Supplemented by reference TRBV11-2 and TRBJ2-4, the full variable domain reads EAGVAQSPRYKIIEKRQSVAFWCNPISGHATLYWYQQILGQGPKLLIQFQNNGVVDDSQLPKDRFSAERLKGVDSTLKIQPAKLEDSAVYLCASSPVAKNIQYFGAGTRLSVL.

The chain uses TRBV15 and TRBJ1-4, with 7 bases that match TRBD1. V dropped 5 bases and J dropped 6; count of bases not matched to a gene: 6. The germline V gene has CDR1 LNHNV and CDR2 YYDKDF (reference sequence). The CDR3 has 14 amino acids. In nucleotides, the CDR3 is TGTGCCACCAGCGCCGACAGGGAGTATGAAAAACTGTTTTTT. It codes for CATSADREYEKLFF.

V gene TRBV6-6 combines with J gene TRBJ2-1, with 7 positions matching TRBD2. The V gene end was trimmed by 1 base and the J gene end by 5 bases; junction bases not matched to a gene: 5. Germline CDR1 is MNHNY and CDR2 is SVGAGI (reference sequence). The CDR3 is made up of 15 amino acids. As DNA, the CDR3 is TGTGCCAGCAGTTACTTCGAGCGGGGCCACAATGAGCAGTTCTTC. This sequence encodes CASSYFERGHNEQFF.

This clone was counted only a few times. V and J are TRBV19 and TRBJ1-2; TRBD1 aligns across 7 bases. Germline V gene sequence: CDR1 LNHDA, CDR2 SQIVND (reference sequence). The CDR3 is made up of 14 amino acids. V gave up 8 bases and J gave up 3 bases; unmatched junction bases: 9. CDR3 amino acids: CASRKGAGYYGYTF. In DNA form, the CDR3 reads TGTGCCAGTCGAAAGGGGGCAGGGTACTATGGCTACACCTTC.

This chain joins TRBV4-3 and TRBJ1-3; possible D gene TRBD1, 6 bases. The CDR3 is made up of 17 amino acids. In germline, CDR1 is LGHNA, CDR2 YSLEER. V was pared by 0 bases and J by 4 bases, with 16 bases between. The CDR3 bases are TGCGCCAGCAGCCAAGATAATAGGAACAGGGTCGGAAACACCATATATTTT. It encodes CASSQDNRNRVGNTIYF.

V gene TRBV28 combines with J gene TRBJ1-5; 9 nucleotides line up with TRBD1. The length of the CDR3 is 17 residues. J gave up 7 bases and V 2 bases, and 12 bases lay outside the gene matches. The germline V gene encodes CDR1 MDHEN and CDR2 SYDVKM. The CDR3 nucleotides read TGTGCCAGCAGTTTACCTCCTCCGGACAGGGGAGAGCAGCCCCAGCATTTT. Translated, it gives CASSLPPPDRGEQPQHF.

The chain has TRBV7-9 and TRBJ2-5; possible D gene TRBD1, 5 bases. V was cut by 1 base and J by 0 bases, with 15 bases left in between. Germline CDR1 is SEHNR and CDR2 is FQNEAQ (reference sequence). This CDR3 has 17 amino acids. Here the CDR3 DNA reads TGTGCCAGCAGCTTAGGGCCCCCCAGGGCGTACCAAGAGACCCAGTACTTC. It encodes CASSLGPPRAYQETQYF. The full variable domain, rest sourced from reference TRBV7-9 and TRBJ2-5, is DTGVSQNPRHKITKRGQNVTFRCDPISEHNRLYWYRQTLGQGPEFLTYFQNEAQLEKSRLLSDRFSAERPKGSFSTLEIQRTEQGDSAMYLCASSLGPPRAYQETQYFGPGTRLLVL.

The J gene is TRBJ2-1, the V gene TRBV10-3, with 7 positions matching TRBD2. Germline V gives CDR1 ENHRY, CDR2 SYGVKD. This CDR3 comprises 17 residues. V was clipped by 7 bases and J by 2 bases; unmatched bases: 14. CDR3 DNA sequence: TGTGCCATCAAGCGGGAAACGGGAGGAGGCCCCTACAATGAGCAGTTCTTC. Translation: CAIKRETGGGPYNEQFF.

The chain has TRBV6-5 and TRBJ2-5, with 7 bases matching TRBD1. The J call is in doubt because the DNA end fits TRBJ2-7 better. The CDR3 extends over 15 amino acids. CDR1 and CDR2 from the germline V gene are MNHEY and SVGAGI. As DNA, the CDR3 is TGTGCCAGCAGTTACCGCCGGGACAGAAACTACGAGCAGTACTTC. Protein sequence: CASSYRRDRNYEQYF.

The V and J genes are TRBV27 and TRBJ1-5, with 7 bases identical to TRBD1. Germline CDR1 and CDR2: MNHEY and SMNVEV (reference sequence). V shed 0 bases, J shed 4 bases, and the junction held 9 bases outside the gene matches. CDR3 length: 17 residues. The CDR3, as DNA: TGTGCCAGCAGTTTATCGGTGGGACAGCTTAAAAATCAGCCCCAGCATTTT. Residues: CASSLSVGQLKNQPQHF.

This chain joins TRBV27 and TRBJ2-4, with TRBD2 identical over 7 bases. The CDR3 consists of 14 residues. Germline loops: CDR1 MNHEY, CDR2 SMNVEV (reference sequence). V gave up 2 bases and J gave up 6 bases; unmatched junction bases: 4. CDR3 nucleotides: TGTGCCAGCAGTTTAGCGGGAGACGGAAACATTCAGTACTTC. It yields the protein CASSLAGDGNIQYF.

This chain links TRBV28 with TRBJ1-2, with D perhaps matching TRBD1 (5 bases). The CDR3 contains 14 residues. Germline CDR1 and CDR2: MDHEN and SYDVKM. Between the trimmed V and J ends, which lost 3 bases and 4 bases, there was a span of 12 bases. The CDR3 spells CASSFGPGPYGYTF. The CDR3 DNA is TGTGCCAGCAGTTTTGGACCAGGGCCCTATGGCTACACCTTC.

This clone showed up just a few times. The chain joins TRBV6-5 to TRBJ2-7, with D perhaps TRBD2 (6 bases). The germline V gene encodes CDR1 MNHEY and CDR2 SVGAGI. Trimming cost V 0 bases and J 5 bases, with 17 bases left between them. The CDR3 is 16 residues long. In DNA, the CDR3 is TGTGCCAGCAGTTACTCCCAGGACCCTAGGAGGGACGAGCAGTACTTC. Amino acid sequence: CASSYSQDPRRDEQYF.